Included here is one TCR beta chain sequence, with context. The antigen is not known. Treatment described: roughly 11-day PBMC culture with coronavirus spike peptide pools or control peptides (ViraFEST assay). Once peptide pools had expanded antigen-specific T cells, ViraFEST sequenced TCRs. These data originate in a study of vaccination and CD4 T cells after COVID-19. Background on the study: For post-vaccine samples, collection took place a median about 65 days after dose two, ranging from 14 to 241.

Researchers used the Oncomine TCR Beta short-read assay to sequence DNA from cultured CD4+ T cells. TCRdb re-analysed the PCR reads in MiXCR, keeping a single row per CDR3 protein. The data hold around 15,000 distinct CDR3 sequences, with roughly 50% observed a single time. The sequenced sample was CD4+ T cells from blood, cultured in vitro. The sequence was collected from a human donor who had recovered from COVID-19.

The CDR3: CASNSRGWTDTQYF. The CDR3, as DNA: TGTGCCAGCAATTCAAGGGGTTGGACAGATACGCAGTATTTT. The chain couples TRBV7-3 to TRBJ2-3; weak D call: TRBD1 (5 bases). Germline V gene data show CDR1 as SGHTA and CDR2 as FQGTGA. This CDR3 contains 14 residues. V lost 7 bases to trimming and J lost 3 bases, with 14 bases between them.